This TCR beta chain originates from a study of T-cell memory formation after mild COVID-19. Study results and limitations: Some responding clones appeared in pre-infection memory, suggesting cross-reactive memory joined.

5'RACE with constant-segment primers built TCRalpha and TCRbeta cDNA libraries with UMIs. TCRdb analysed the 5' RACE reads with MiXCR anew, one entry per CDR3 protein. The table records about 350,000 distinct CDR3 sequences, 12% to 15% of them present only once. A note on this clonotype: Its cognate antigen is unknown.

The clonotype comes from a man aged 18-30 years who had mild COVID-19 (a few samples of this study predate the infection). Cell type and time point are not known. Sequencing used PBMCs or a T cell subset sorted from them (not recorded which).

The chain's CDR3 is CASSARAYNEQFF. In DNA form, the CDR3 reads TGTGCCAGCTCCGCCAGGGCCTACAATGAGCAGTTCTTC. This sequence joins TRBV6-5 and TRBJ2-1; possibly TRBD1 for D (5 bases). The CDR3 has 13 amino acids. Germline CDR1 MNHEY, CDR2 SVGAGI. V lost 8 bases and J 2 bases, leaving 10 bases between the germline ends.